Following are 30 T cell receptor beta chains from one sample sequenced in a study of cytomegalovirus exposure and HLA in healthy donors. Data came from immunoSEQ multiplex PCR; TCRdb stores just in-frame clones and leaves some out. The sample consists of fewer than 350,000 clones, more than 75% of them appearing once. Sample: PBMCs. These receptors were collected from a woman aged 18-29 years in good health and CMV-seronegative.

The rearrangement links TRBV2 to TRBJ1-2, with 7 bases lining up with TRBD1. This CDR3 contains 16 residues. The V and J ends lost 0 bases and 5 bases, in that order; junction bases with no gene match: 9. The V gene's germline CDR1 is SNHLY and CDR2 FYNNEI. In nucleotides, the CDR3 is TGTGCCAGCAGTGAAGCACCGGACAGGACGGGGTATGGCTACACCTTC. Amino acids: CASSEAPDRTGYGYTF.

The V call is TRBV29-1, the J call TRBJ2-3, with D possibly matching TRBD1 (6 bases). CDR3 size: 13 residues. CDR1 and CDR2 from the germline V gene are SQVTM and ANQGSEA. The V gene lost 3 bases and the J gene lost 2 bases, with 9 bases spanning the gap. The CDR3 reads CSVEGDTTDTQYF. Written as DNA, the CDR3 is TGCAGCGTTGAGGGGGACACCACAGATACGCAGTATTTT.

The rearrangement uses TRBV27 and TRBJ1-1; D might be TRBD1 (5 bases). This CDR3 is built from 15 residues. Deletions cut 2 bases from V and 0 bases from J, with 10 bases between. Germline values: CDR1 MNHEY, CDR2 SMNVEV (reference sequence). As DNA, the CDR3 is TGTGCCAGCAGTTTACAGGGCACCGTGAACACTGAAGCTTTCTTT. Amino acids: CASSLQGTVNTEAFF.

V usage is TRBV9 and J usage is TRBJ2-5, with a tentative D call TRBD2 (6 bases). This CDR3 is 14 amino acids long. Trimming shortened V by 0 bases and J by 6 bases, and 12 bases separated the two germline ends. Germline CDR1 and CDR2: SGDLS and YYNGEE. The CDR3 here is CASSVVPGEQTQYF. Here the CDR3 DNA reads TGTGCCAGCAGCGTAGTTCCGGGGGAACAGACCCAGTACTTC.

V gene TRBV5-1 combines with J gene TRBJ2-1, with D perhaps TRBD2 (6 bases). V shed 3 bases and J shed 6 bases, with 13 bases lying between them. CDR1 and CDR2 (germline): SGHRS, YFSETQ. The CDR3 sequence is 14 residues long. CDR3 protein: CASSYGGQGNEQFF. The DNA of the CDR3 is TGCGCCAGCAGCTATGGAGGGCAGGGCAATGAGCAGTTCTTC.

This rearrangement joins TRBV4-3 to TRBJ2-7; 8 positions agree with TRBD2. Germline V gene lookup returns CDR1 LGHNA and CDR2 YSLEER. Unmatched junction bases numbered 7, after V lost 1 base and J lost 5 bases. The CDR3 is 15 amino acids. The CDR3 sequence: CASSQVSSGSDEQYF. CDR3 nucleotide sequence: TGCGCCAGCAGCCAAGTTTCCAGCGGGAGCGACGAGCAGTACTTC.

V usage is TRBV9 and J usage is TRBJ2-7; TRBD2 might be the D (6 bases). Germline CDR1 SGDLS, CDR2 YYNGEE. V was pared by 1 base and J by 1 base, with 12 bases between. The length of the CDR3 is 15 residues. In DNA, the CDR3 is TGTGCCAGCAGCGTATACGGGAGCTGGTCCTACGAGCAGTACTTC. Translated, it gives CASSVYGSWSYEQYF.

This rearrangement joins TRBV6-1 to TRBJ2-1, with 13 bases lining up with TRBD2. With 6 bases clipped from V and 9 bases from J, the junction kept 8 bases outside the gene matches. This CDR3 is built from 15 residues. Germline CDR1 is MNHNS and CDR2 is SASEGT. CDR3 region: CASSLGLAGAGEQFF. The CDR3, as DNA: TGTGCCAGCAGCTTAGGACTAGCGGGAGCAGGTGAGCAGTTCTTC.

This chain joins TRBV6-1 and TRBJ1-2; D is perhaps TRBD1 (6 bases). This CDR3 is 17 amino acids long. The germline V gene encodes CDR1 MNHNS and CDR2 SASEGT. The V and J ends lost 4 bases and 4 bases respectively, with 22 bases between them. CDR3 in amino acids: CASSVLASRGFSYGYTF. The CDR3 bases are TGTGCCAGCAGTGTCCTGGCCAGCAGGGGCTTCTCCTATGGCTACACCTTC.

This sequence joins TRBV6-5 and TRBJ1-1, with D perhaps matching TRBD1 (6 bases). The CDR3 contains 14 residues. Trimming pared 8 bases from V and 1 base from J, leaving 14 bases between. Germline V gives CDR1 MNHEY, CDR2 SVGAGI. The CDR3 spells CASGSGHPNTEAFF. CDR3 nucleotide sequence: TGTGCCAGCGGATCGGGACACCCGAACACTGAAGCTTTCTTT.

This clone was seen once. The chain employs TRBV5-6 and TRBJ1-2; D not resolved. The CDR3 length is 13 residues. Germline lookup yields CDR1 SGHDT and CDR2 YYEEEE. The germline V and J ends were trimmed by 0 bases and 7 bases, with 10 bases remaining between them. CDR3 in amino acids: CASSLVAGGGYTF. CDR3 nucleotides: TGTGCCAGCAGCTTGGTGGCAGGAGGTGGCTACACCTTC.

This sequence joins TRBV19 and TRBJ2-3, with TRBD1 matching over 7 bases. J was trimmed by 1 base and V by 5 bases; bases with no gene match: 6. CDR1 is LNHDA, CDR2 SQIVND, per germline (reference sequence). CDR3 size: 15 residues. CDR3 in DNA: TGTGCCAGTAGTCGTTCGACAGGGCGCACAGATACGCAGTATTTT. It yields the protein CASSRSTGRTDTQYF.

The CDR3 coding sequence is TGTGCCACCAGCAGCGTAGGGCGGGACGGTATCAATGAGCAGTTCTTC. It codes for CATSSVGRDGINEQFF. The chain recombines TRBV15 with TRBJ2-1, with D possibly TRBD2 on 6 matching bases. Trimming took 3 bases from V and 6 from J, leaving 18 bases between them. Germline values: CDR1 LNHNV, CDR2 YYDKDF (reference sequence). CDR3 size: 16 residues.

CDR3 sequence: CAWNRLYNGYTF. The CDR3 bases are TGTGCCTGGAACAGGCTTTATAATGGCTACACCTTC. This chain links TRBV30 with TRBJ1-2; D may be TRBD1 (5 bases). Trimming took off 4 bases at V and 6 bases at J, with 12 bases between the two ends. The CDR3 is 12 amino acids. Per the germline V gene, CDR1 is GTSNPN and CDR2 is SVGIG (reference sequence).

V is TRBV11-3 and J is TRBJ2-1; 8 nucleotides align to TRBD2. Looked up from germline, CDR1 is SGHNT and CDR2 is YENEEA. The CDR3 contains 17 residues. Germline trimming cut 1 base from V and 2 bases from J; bases unmatched to any gene: 7. CDR3: CASSLVGSGSPYNEQFF. Written as DNA, the CDR3 is TGTGCCAGCAGCTTAGTTGGGAGCGGGAGTCCCTACAATGAGCAGTTCTTC.

The chain uses TRBV5-6 and TRBJ2-1, with TRBD1 matching over 7 bases. Germline V CDR1 and CDR2: SGHDT, YYEEEE. The V and J ends lost 1 base and 2 bases, in that order; junction bases with no gene match: 6. The CDR3 contains 16 residues. The CDR3, as DNA: TGTGCCAGCAGCTTGCACGGGACAGACCCCTACAATGAGCAGTTCTTC. It specifies CASSLHGTDPYNEQFF.

The rearrangement links TRBV5-1 to TRBJ2-7; 7 nucleotides align to TRBD2. V lost 0 bases, J lost 5 bases, and 8 bases stayed unmatched. Germline V gives CDR1 SGHRS, CDR2 YFSETQ. The CDR3 extends over 15 amino acids. The CDR3 DNA follows: TGCGCCAGCAGCTTGGGGGGGAGGGGTCCCCACGAGCAGTACTTC. Its translation is CASSLGGRGPHEQYF.

The chain has TRBV6-6 and TRBJ1-1; 9 nucleotides align to TRBD1. V gave up 4 bases and J gave up 1 base; unmatched junction bases: 4. Looked up from germline, CDR1 is MNHNY and CDR2 is SVGAGI (reference sequence). This CDR3 is 15 amino acids long. The CDR3 spells CASSSRTGANTEAFF. The CDR3 coding sequence is TGTGCCAGCAGTTCCCGGACAGGGGCGAACACTGAAGCTTTCTTT.

The V gene is TRBV27, the J gene TRBJ1-2, with TRBD1 as a possible D gene (6 bases). The CDR3 has 14 amino acids. From germline, CDR1 is MNHEY and CDR2 SMNVEV (reference sequence). V was trimmed by 6 bases and J by 2 bases, leaving 13 bases between them. The CDR3 loop reads CASRLQGSNYGYTF. The CDR3 DNA reads TGTGCCAGCAGACTACAGGGTTCCAACTATGGCTACACCTTC.

The gene calls are TRBV7-9 and TRBJ2-2, with TRBD2 matching 7 bases. CDR1 and CDR2 from the germline V gene are SEHNR and FQNEAQ (reference sequence). Germline trimming cut 3 bases from V and 0 bases from J; bases unmatched to any gene: 13. The CDR3 spans 19 residues. CDR3 nucleotides: TGTGCCAGCAGCTTTATCGAGCGCCAGACTAGCCCGAACACCGGGGAGCTGTTTTTT. This sequence encodes CASSFIERQTSPNTGELFF.

The rearrangement uses TRBV30 and TRBJ2-5, with 9 bases fitting TRBD1. Germline V gene sequence: CDR1 GTSNPN, CDR2 SVGIG (reference sequence). V lost 4 bases to trimming and J lost 5 bases; unmatched junction nucleotides: 14. The CDR3 is 16 amino acids. The CDR3 here is CAWMGPGTGRWETQYF. The CDR3, as DNA: TGTGCCTGGATGGGCCCAGGGACAGGGAGGTGGGAGACCCAGTACTTC.

V usage is TRBV2 and J usage is TRBJ1-4, with TRBD1 as a possible D gene (6 bases). CDR1 and CDR2 (germline): SNHLY, FYNNEI. There are 14 residues in the CDR3. Deletions cut 3 bases from V and 4 bases from J, with 9 bases between. The CDR3 loop is CASSEYRVNEKLFF. CDR3 in DNA: TGTGCCAGCAGTGAGTACAGGGTTAATGAAAAACTGTTTTTT.

V gene TRBV10-3 combines with J gene TRBJ2-3, with a weak D call TRBD1 (6 bases). Germline V gives CDR1 ENHRY, CDR2 SYGVKD. With 4 bases removed from V and 1 base from J, the gap between germline ends came to 9 bases. CDR3 length equals 14 residues. CDR3 region: CAISAGAGTDTQYF. DNA of the CDR3: TGTGCCATCAGTGCAGGGGCTGGCACAGATACGCAGTATTTT.

The V gene is TRBV5-1, the J gene TRBJ1-1; TRBD1 matches at 9 bases. V shed 0 bases and J 0 bases; nucleotides not matched to a gene: 6. Germline assignment: CDR1 SGHRS and CDR2 YFSETQ. The CDR3 is made up of 17 amino acids. CDR3 in DNA: TGCGCCAGCAGCTTGGGACAGGGGGTAAATCTGAACACTGAAGCTTTCTTT. This translates into CASSLGQGVNLNTEAFF. Using reference TRBV5-1 and TRBJ1-1 for the parts outside the CDR3, the full variable domain is KAGVTQTPRYLIKTRGQQVTLSCSPISGHRSVSWYQQTPGQGLQFLFEYFSETQRNKGNFPGRFSGRQFSNSRSEMNVSTLELGDSALYLCASSLGQGVNLNTEAFFGQGTRLTVV.

This clone has a single count. The chain couples TRBV5-1 to TRBJ2-7; a possible D gene is TRBD1 (6 bases). This CDR3 has 14 amino acids. Germline CDR1 and CDR2: SGHRS and YFSETQ. V was clipped by 3 bases and J by 2 bases, with 12 bases between them. CDR3 region: CASSSPNRAYEQYF. The CDR3 DNA reads TGCGCCAGCAGCTCGCCAAACAGGGCCTACGAGCAGTACTTC.

V gene TRBV27 combines with J gene TRBJ2-7; 7 bases are shared with TRBD2. The CDR3 is 14 amino acids. Trimming removed 6 bases from V and 6 bases from J; junction bases left unmatched: 11. Germline CDR1 reads MNHEY; CDR2 reads SMNVEV (reference sequence). Written as DNA, the CDR3 is TGTGCCAGCAGCCCGACGGCGCGGGAGAGCGAGCAGTACTTC. Encoded protein: CASSPTARESEQYF.

The rearrangement joins TRBV6-5 to TRBJ2-7; D is perhaps TRBD1 (5 bases). The CDR3 contains 13 residues. Trimming shortened V by 2 bases and J by 2 bases, and 7 bases separated the two germline ends. CDR1 and CDR2 from the germline V gene are MNHEY and SVGAGI. The DNA for the CDR3 is TGTGCCAGCAGTTACGCGACAGCCTACGAGCAGTACTTC. Protein: CASSYATAYEQYF.

The chain combines TRBV5-1 with TRBJ2-1, with D possibly matching TRBD2 (6 bases). Trimming left V 0 bases short and J 7 bases short, with 14 bases between. This CDR3 comprises 15 residues. Germline assignment: CDR1 SGHRS and CDR2 YFSETQ. The DNA for the CDR3 is TGCGCCAGCAGCTTGGGGCAGGGACTTATGAATGAGCAGTTCTTC. Protein: CASSLGQGLMNEQFF.

This clone showed up just once. The V gene is TRBV2, the J gene TRBJ1-5, with D uncertain. This CDR3 has 15 residues. Between the trimmed V and J ends, which lost 10 bases and 0 bases, there was a span of 16 bases. CDR1 SNHLY and CDR2 FYNNEI come from the germline V gene. The CDR3 nucleotides are TGTGCCACAAAAGGAGGAACAGCTAGCAATCAGCCCCAGCATTTT. Protein sequence: CATKGGTASNQPQHF. Complete variable domain (other parts from reference TRBV2 and TRBJ1-5): EPEVTQTPSHQVTQMGQEVILRCVPISNHLYFYWYRQILGQKVEFLVSFYNNEISEKSEIFDDQFSVERPDGSNFTLKIRSTKLEDSAMYFCATKGGTASNQPQHFGDGTRLSIL.

The chain uses TRBV27 and TRBJ1-1, with 9 positions matching TRBD1. The germline V gene has CDR1 MNHEY and CDR2 SMNVEV (reference sequence). Trimming took 6 bases from V and 6 from J; bases not matched to a gene: 14. The CDR3 sequence is 16 residues long. Here the CDR3 DNA reads TGTGCCAGCAGCCAAGATTCGGGACAGGGAGGCGCTGAAGCTTTCTTT. Its protein is CASSQDSGQGGAEAFF.